Below, 3 T cell receptor beta chains from the same sample are listed, as sequenced in a study of blood T cells in healthy people across ages. The use of a sample-barcoded 5' primer and a J-beta primer mix characterized a second PCR of about 7 to 12 cycles. TCRdb analysed the 5' RACE reads with MiXCR anew, one entry per CDR3 protein. The sample consists of roughly 930,000 distinct CDR3 sequences, around 48% of them appearing once. Input material: blood. These TCRs come from a man aged 25-40 years in good health.

The rearrangement links TRBV18 to TRBJ2-5, with 9 bases that match TRBD1. Germline CDR1 KGHSH, CDR2 LQKENI. V shed 3 bases, J shed 3 bases, and the junction held 5 bases outside the gene matches. The CDR3 has 15 residues. The CDR3 loop reads CASSPIQGAEETQYF. Here the CDR3 DNA reads TGTGCCAGCTCACCTATACAGGGGGCGGAAGAGACCCAGTACTTC.

The chain is built from TRBV28 and TRBJ2-1; no definite D call. This CDR3 is built from 15 residues. The germline CDR1 and CDR2 sequences are MDHEN and SYDVKM. Trimming pared 3 bases from V and 0 bases from J, leaving 9 bases between. The CDR3 loop is CASSFATNSYNEQFF. The CDR3, as DNA: TGTGCCAGCAGTTTTGCCACTAACTCCTACAATGAGCAGTTCTTC.

Only a few counts were recorded for this clonotype. The V call is TRBV6-2 or TRBV6-3, the J call TRBJ2-7, with TRBD2 as a possible D gene (5 bases). Germline CDR1 MNHEY, CDR2 SVGEGT. V lost 2 bases, J lost 2 bases, and 19 bases lay in between. The CDR3 sequence is 17 residues long. CDR3 amino acids: CASSYPTIGFTTYEQYF. CDR3 coding DNA: TGTGCCAGCAGTTACCCGACTATCGGATTTACTACCTACGAGCAGTACTTC.